This entry is about one T cell receptor (beta chain). Patients from Seattle were sampled longitudinally, starting during active infection. These data belong to a study of blood T cell repertoires in COVID-19. Whole-study context: PBMCs, B-cell-depleted T cells, or T cells provided the cDNA or gDNA that made up the material.

The CDR3 consists of 16 residues. In the authors' workflow: For nucleated cells, counts were estimated from reference gene primer amplification. Assay: immunoSEQ multiplex PCR; the TCRdb copy retains only in-frame clones and omits some. The V and J calls and clone size come from that table; D and trimming were worked out from the DNA. The data hold roughly 290,000 clones, with more than 65% observed a single time. The sequence came from a person between 65 and 79 years old with COVID-19, enrolled during active disease. The material sequenced was peripheral blood. The V call is TRBV21-1, the J call TRBJ2-1; TRBD1 was called by the table and not checked on the DNA. TRBV21-1 counts as a pseudogene. Here the CDR3 reads CASSKGAQGGYNEQFF. DNA of the CDR3: TGTGCCAGCAGCAAAGGGGCGCAGGGGGGCTACAATGAGCAGTTCTTC.